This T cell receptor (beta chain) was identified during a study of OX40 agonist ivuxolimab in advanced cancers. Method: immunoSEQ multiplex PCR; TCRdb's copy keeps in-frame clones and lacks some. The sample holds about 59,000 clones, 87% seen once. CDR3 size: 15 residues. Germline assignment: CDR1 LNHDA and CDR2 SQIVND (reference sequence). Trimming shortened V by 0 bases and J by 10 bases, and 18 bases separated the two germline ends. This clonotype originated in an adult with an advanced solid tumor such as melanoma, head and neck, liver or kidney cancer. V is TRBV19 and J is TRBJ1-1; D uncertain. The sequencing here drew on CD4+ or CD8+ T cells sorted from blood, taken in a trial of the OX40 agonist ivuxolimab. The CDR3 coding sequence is TGTGCCAGTAGTATAGAAAGCGCCTCCCCAGAGGGAGCTTTCTTT. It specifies CASSIESASPEGAFF.